A selection of T cell receptor beta chains follows, all from one sample in a study of T cells in Graves' hyperthyroidism and ophthalmopathy. From the multiplex PCR reads, TCRdb called clonotypes with MiXCR, one entry per CDR3 protein. The repertoire holds fewer than 850,000 distinct CDR3 sequences, with roughly 17% as singletons. The sample taken for sequencing was blood. The receptors here all came from a man aged 45-65 years with Graves' hyperthyroidism. Both conserved end residues are part of each CDR3. Each record gives: CDR3 protein, D gene, V gene, J gene. The D gene is left open where the match is weak.

cdr3_aa: CASSLEALAGRTDTQYF; d_call: TRBD2; v_call: TRBV7-2; j_call: TRBJ2-3
cdr3_aa: CASSLGPSDRSYNEQFF; d_call: .; v_call: TRBV7-6; j_call: TRBJ2-1
cdr3_aa: CASSPIGPPIGNTEAFF; d_call: .; v_call: TRBV27; j_call: TRBJ1-1
cdr3_aa: CASSSLFYRDRSNQPQHF; d_call: .; v_call: TRBV28; j_call: TRBJ1-5
cdr3_aa: CSVELTSGRASYNEQFF; d_call: TRBD2; v_call: TRBV29-1; j_call: TRBJ2-1
cdr3_aa: CASSEGKNQPQHF; d_call: .; v_call: TRBV12-3/TRBV12-4; j_call: TRBJ1-5
cdr3_aa: CATVSLTGGAYNEQFF; d_call: .; v_call: TRBV28; j_call: TRBJ2-1
cdr3_aa: CASSISGLGSNYGYTF; d_call: .; v_call: TRBV19; j_call: TRBJ1-2
cdr3_aa: CSAPSRAFTDTQYF; d_call: .; v_call: TRBV20-1; j_call: TRBJ2-3
cdr3_aa: CAISNFLAGGNTGELFF; d_call: TRBD2; v_call: TRBV10-3; j_call: TRBJ2-2
cdr3_aa: CSARDLPSGSSYEQYF; d_call: TRBD2; v_call: TRBV20-1; j_call: TRBJ2-7
cdr3_aa: CASSYDGGAHSNQPQHF; d_call: .; v_call: TRBV4-1; j_call: TRBJ1-5
cdr3_aa: CASSLSTEETQYF; d_call: .; v_call: TRBV28; j_call: TRBJ2-5
cdr3_aa: CASALIGLLDEQYF; d_call: .; v_call: TRBV27; j_call: TRBJ2-7
cdr3_aa: CASSPGRRNQPQHF; d_call: .; v_call: TRBV9; j_call: TRBJ1-5
cdr3_aa: CASTKSPHRGDTQYF; d_call: .; v_call: TRBV19; j_call: TRBJ2-3
cdr3_aa: CASSYPSGGETQYF; d_call: TRBD2; v_call: TRBV6-1; j_call: TRBJ2-5
cdr3_aa: CASTPSRVIMYNEQFF; d_call: .; v_call: TRBV28; j_call: TRBJ2-1
cdr3_aa: CAWNRLALKETQYF; d_call: .; v_call: TRBV30; j_call: TRBJ2-5
cdr3_aa: CATSDPGPSGYNEQFF; d_call: TRBD2; v_call: TRBV24-1; j_call: TRBJ2-1
cdr3_aa: CASSIDGVSNQPQHF; d_call: .; v_call: TRBV19; j_call: TRBJ1-5
cdr3_aa: CAWSELAGIEQFF; d_call: TRBD2; v_call: TRBV30; j_call: TRBJ2-1
cdr3_aa: CASSLGKGVEQYF; d_call: .; v_call: TRBV27; j_call: TRBJ2-7
cdr3_aa: CASTLTRDSSYEQYF; d_call: TRBD1; v_call: TRBV19; j_call: TRBJ2-7
cdr3_aa: CSARDPLTSGAYEQYF; d_call: TRBD2; v_call: TRBV20-1; j_call: TRBJ2-7
cdr3_aa: CASRPLFTGGPVHVPDTQYF; d_call: TRBD2; v_call: TRBV19; j_call: TRBJ2-3
cdr3_aa: CASSLARRGSADTQYF; d_call: .; v_call: TRBV7-2; j_call: TRBJ2-3
cdr3_aa: CASSLGHSGIYYEQYF; d_call: TRBD2; v_call: TRBV11-2; j_call: TRBJ2-7
cdr3_aa: CSARSSGGETQYF; d_call: TRBD1; v_call: TRBV20-1; j_call: TRBJ2-5
cdr3_aa: CSAREVAAGYTF; d_call: .; v_call: TRBV20-1; j_call: TRBJ1-2
cdr3_aa: CASRSPPADRGYEQYF; d_call: TRBD1; v_call: TRBV27; j_call: TRBJ2-7
cdr3_aa: CASSESPVGDTQYF; d_call: .; v_call: TRBV10-1; j_call: TRBJ2-3
cdr3_aa: CASSERVLGPRGTDTQYF; d_call: .; v_call: TRBV2; j_call: TRBJ2-3
cdr3_aa: CAWSGLAGGNEQFF; d_call: TRBD2; v_call: TRBV30; j_call: TRBJ2-1
cdr3_aa: CASSLIGTGTSPYGYTF; d_call: TRBD1; v_call: TRBV5-5; j_call: TRBJ1-2
cdr3_aa: CASSPTRTGLLGPLHF; d_call: .; v_call: TRBV7-2; j_call: TRBJ1-6
cdr3_aa: CSIDGEYAYEQYF; d_call: .; v_call: TRBV29-1; j_call: TRBJ2-7
cdr3_aa: CAWSEPYQETQYF; d_call: .; v_call: TRBV30; j_call: TRBJ2-5
cdr3_aa: CASSLLRSSYNEQFF; d_call: .; v_call: TRBV7-2; j_call: TRBJ2-1
cdr3_aa: CASSFGTTNTGELFF; d_call: .; v_call: TRBV12-3/TRBV12-4; j_call: TRBJ2-2
cdr3_aa: CSAREPGQSSGGELFF; d_call: TRBD1; v_call: TRBV20-1; j_call: TRBJ2-2
cdr3_aa: CASSDGYSNQPQHF; d_call: .; v_call: TRBV2; j_call: TRBJ1-5
cdr3_aa: CASSLEGGLLGEQYF; d_call: .; v_call: TRBV7-2; j_call: TRBJ2-7
cdr3_aa: CASSPWTTQGGQFF; d_call: .; v_call: TRBV5-4; j_call: TRBJ2-1
cdr3_aa: CASSLTRPNEQFF; d_call: .; v_call: TRBV7-2; j_call: TRBJ2-1
cdr3_aa: CSARDRGFREQYF; d_call: TRBD1; v_call: TRBV20-1; j_call: TRBJ2-7
cdr3_aa: CASRRTPTTITQYF; d_call: .; v_call: TRBV19; j_call: TRBJ2-3
cdr3_aa: CASSVSGVGQPQHF; d_call: .; v_call: TRBV9; j_call: TRBJ1-5
cdr3_aa: CATSWNTGALSNGELFF; d_call: .; v_call: TRBV15; j_call: TRBJ2-2
cdr3_aa: CASSPPPGGEDTQYF; d_call: TRBD1; v_call: TRBV28; j_call: TRBJ2-3
cdr3_aa: CASSLRGAIETQYF; d_call: .; v_call: TRBV28; j_call: TRBJ2-5
cdr3_aa: CASSYSNGGANVLTF; d_call: .; v_call: TRBV6-2/TRBV6-3; j_call: TRBJ2-6